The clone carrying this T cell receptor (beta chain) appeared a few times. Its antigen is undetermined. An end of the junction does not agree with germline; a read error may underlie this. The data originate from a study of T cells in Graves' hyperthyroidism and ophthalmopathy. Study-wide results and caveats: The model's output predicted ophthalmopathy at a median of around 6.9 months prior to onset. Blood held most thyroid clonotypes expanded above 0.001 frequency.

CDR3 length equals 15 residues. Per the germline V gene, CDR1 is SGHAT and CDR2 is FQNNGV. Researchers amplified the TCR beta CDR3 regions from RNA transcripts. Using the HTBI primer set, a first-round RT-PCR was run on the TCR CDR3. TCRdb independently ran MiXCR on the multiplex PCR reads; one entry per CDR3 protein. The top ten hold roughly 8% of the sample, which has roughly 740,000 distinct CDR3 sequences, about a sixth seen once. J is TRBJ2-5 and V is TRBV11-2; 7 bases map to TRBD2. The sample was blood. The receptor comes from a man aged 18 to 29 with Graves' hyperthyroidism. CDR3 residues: CASGLRLAMPETQYF. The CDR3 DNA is TGTGCCAGCGGCTTAAGACTAGCAATGCCAGAGACCCAGTACTTC. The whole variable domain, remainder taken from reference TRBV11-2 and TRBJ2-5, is EAGVAQSPRYKIIEKRQSVAFWCNPISGHATLYWYQQILGQGPKLLIQFQNNGVVDDSQLPKDRFSAERLKGVDSTLKIQPAKLEDSAVYLCASGLRLAMPETQYFGPGTRLLVL.